This TCR beta chain emerged from a study of blood T cell repertoires in COVID-19. The CDR3 is 14 residues long. CDR1 is SGHVS and CDR2 is FNYEAQ in the germline V gene. J lost 5 bases, V lost 5 bases, and 5 bases had no gene match. The study assigned cohorts using participant-reported clinical history. The study counted Cohort 3 donors as recovered given two negative PCRs, clearance, or symptom resolution. The method was immunoSEQ multiplex PCR; TCRdb's version includes in-frame clones alone and lacks a portion of them. The sample shows a few hundred thousand clones, over 80% of them seen only once. The clonotype was recovered from a woman aged 18 to 35 who had recovered from COVID-19. This chain uses TRBV7-6 with TRBJ2-1; 8 bases match TRBD1. Sequenced: PBMCs or T cells enriched from blood (not recorded which). The CDR3 is CASSARTGNNEQFF. The DNA for the CDR3 is TGTGCCAGCAGCGCAAGGACAGGGAACAATGAGCAGTTCTTC.